This TCR beta chain was recorded in a study of blood T cell repertoires in COVID-19. Study overall: Samples representing acute and convalescent COVID-19 were sourced from the United States, Italy and Spain. PBMCs, B-cell-depleted T cells, or T cells were the source of the cDNA or gDNA that made up the material.

Study processing details: Nucleated cell number was recorded as an estimate derived from reference gene primer amplification. Produced via immunoSEQ multiplex PCR; TCRdb's table is partial and in-frame only. V, J and clone size are taken as reported in that table, and D and trimming were inferred from the DNA itself. This table holds 20,000 to 25,000 clones, 80% to 95% found once. Germline CDR1 and CDR2: SQVTM and ANQGSEA. This CDR3 contains 11 residues. The count of this clone is one. The junction does not match germline at one end; this may be a read error. The sequenced material came from peripheral blood. The receptor's source is a human donor in a cohort sampled during active COVID-19. J is TRBJ2-7 and V is TRBV29-1, with D possibly matching TRBD2 (6 bases). The CDR3 sequence: CSVELKEGHVF. CDR3 nucleotide sequence: TGCAGCGTTGAACTGAAGGAGGGGCATGTCTTC.